Below are 9 T cell receptor beta chains sequenced from a single sample in a study of T cell responses to AZD1222 COVID-19 vaccine. The table came from immunoSEQ multiplex PCR; TCRdb's copy has only in-frame clones and leaves some out. The data show under 100,000 clones, about 90% seen once. The sequencing used peripheral blood, collected on day 0 of MenACWY control vaccination. The receptor set was obtained from an adult in good health.

The rearrangement joins TRBV27 to TRBJ2-7; D unclear. CDR3 length: 13 amino acids. Germline CDR1 is MNHEY and CDR2 is SMNVEV (reference sequence). Deletions cut 7 bases from V and 3 bases from J, with 13 bases between. CDR3 sequence: CASTGSAVYEQYF. The CDR3 region has the DNA TGTGCCAGCACTGGGTCGGCCGTCTACGAGCAGTACTTC.

The chain recombines TRBV7-3 with TRBJ2-3; 11 bases align to TRBD2. The CDR3 totals 15 residues. V was clipped by 4 bases and J by 4 bases; unmatched bases: 4. Germline V gives CDR1 SGHTA, CDR2 FQGTGA. This chain's CDR3 is CASSYSGGASDTQYF. The DNA for the CDR3 is TGTGCCAGCAGCTATAGCGGGGGGGCCTCAGATACGCAGTATTTT.

This rearrangement joins TRBV7-9 to TRBJ2-3; TRBD1 might be the D (5 bases). V lost 1 base, J lost 3 bases, and 5 bases lay in between. The CDR3 totals 13 residues. The germline V gene encodes CDR1 SEHNR and CDR2 FQNEAQ (reference sequence). CDR3 sequence reads: CASSLGTTDTQYF. CDR3 nucleotides: TGTGCCAGCAGCTTAGGGACAACAGATACGCAGTATTTT.

This chain joins TRBV12-3 or TRBV12-4 and TRBJ1-5; the D is unclear. Trimming stripped 7 bases from V and 9 bases from J, with 13 bases between. CDR3 length: 12 amino acids. In DNA form, the CDR3 reads TGTGCCAGCACCAATATAGGCGGGCCCCAGCATTTT. This codes for CASTNIGGPQHF.

The chain uses TRBV10-3 and TRBJ1-6; weak D call: TRBD1 (6 bases). Trimming shortened V by 2 bases and J by 0 bases, and 8 bases separated the two germline ends. The CDR3 contains 16 residues. Per the germline V gene, CDR1 is ENHRY and CDR2 is SYGVKD. The CDR3 reads CAISEQGSSYNSPLHF. In nucleotides, the CDR3 is TGTGCCATCAGTGAGCAGGGGAGCTCCTATAATTCACCCCTCCACTTT.

V gene TRBV29-1 combines with J gene TRBJ1-2, with D possibly being TRBD1 (6 bases). The V gene lost 4 bases and the J gene lost 7 bases, with 13 bases spanning the gap. The CDR3 extends over 12 amino acids. CDR1 is SQVTM and CDR2 is ANQGSEA in the germline V gene. CDR3 loop: CSVGRRGSGYTF. In nucleotides, the CDR3 is TGCAGCGTTGGTAGGAGGGGGTCTGGCTACACCTTC.

This chain connects TRBV28 to TRBJ2-2; D is ambiguous. The V gene lost 1 base and the J gene lost 0 bases, with 9 bases spanning the gap. CDR3 size: 16 residues. Germline V lookup: CDR1 MDHEN, CDR2 SYDVKM. CDR3 sequence reads: CASSLSGPANTGELFF. The CDR3, as DNA: TGTGCCAGCAGTTTATCAGGACCCGCGAACACCGGGGAGCTGTTTTTT. The entire variable domain, with the rest obtained from reference TRBV28 and TRBJ2-2, is as follows: DVKVTQSSRYLVKRTGEKVFLECVQDMDHENMFWYRQDPGLGLRLIYFSYDVKMKEKGDIPEGYSVSREKKERFSLILESASTNQTSMYLCASSLSGPANTGELFFGEGSRLTVL.

The chain employs TRBV7-2 and TRBJ1-5; D uncertain. The CDR3 runs to 13 residues. Looked up from germline, CDR1 is SGHTA and CDR2 is FQGNSA. The V end lost 5 bases, the J end lost 5 bases, and 10 bases lay between the germline ends. CDR3 in amino acids: CASSPDGYQPQHF. DNA of the CDR3: TGTGCCAGCAGCCCCGACGGTTATCAGCCCCAGCATTTT.

This rearrangement joins TRBV10-3 to TRBJ2-5; D is perhaps TRBD2 (7 bases). The CDR3 loop spans 15 amino acids. Germline lookup yields CDR1 ENHRY and CDR2 SYGVKD. V lost 6 bases, J lost 3 bases, and 17 bases lay in between. CDR3 bases: TGTGCCATCAGCTGGGGGGGGCCAGGGAAAGAGACCCAGTACTTC. It translates to CAISWGGPGKETQYF.